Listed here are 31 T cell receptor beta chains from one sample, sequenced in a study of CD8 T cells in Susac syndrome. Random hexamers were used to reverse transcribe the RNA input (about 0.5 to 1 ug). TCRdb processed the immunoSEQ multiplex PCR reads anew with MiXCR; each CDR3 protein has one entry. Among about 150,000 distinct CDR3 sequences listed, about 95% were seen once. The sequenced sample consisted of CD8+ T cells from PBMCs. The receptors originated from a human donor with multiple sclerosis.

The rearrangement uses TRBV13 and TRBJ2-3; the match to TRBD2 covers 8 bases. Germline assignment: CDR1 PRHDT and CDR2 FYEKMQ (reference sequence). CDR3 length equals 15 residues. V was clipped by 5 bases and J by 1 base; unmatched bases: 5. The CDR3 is CASSARGAGTDTQYF. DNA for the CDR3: TGTGCCAGCAGCGCGCGGGGGGCGGGCACAGATACGCAGTATTTT.

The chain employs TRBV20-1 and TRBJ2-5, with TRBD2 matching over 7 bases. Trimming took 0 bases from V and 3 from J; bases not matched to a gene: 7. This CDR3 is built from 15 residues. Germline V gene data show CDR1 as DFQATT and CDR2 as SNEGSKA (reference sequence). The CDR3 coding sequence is TGCAGTGCTAGAGATCTCCTAGCGGTAAAAGAGACCCAGTACTTC. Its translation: CSARDLLAVKETQYF.

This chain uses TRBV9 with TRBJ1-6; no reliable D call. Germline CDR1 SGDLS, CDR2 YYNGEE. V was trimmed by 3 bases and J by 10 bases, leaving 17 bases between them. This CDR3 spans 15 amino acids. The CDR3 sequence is CASSEISAVRSPLHF. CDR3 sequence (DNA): TGTGCCAGCAGCGAAATTTCGGCCGTAAGATCACCCCTCCACTTT.

CDR3 sequence reads: CASSPQGLAEAFF. As DNA, the CDR3 is TGCGCCAGCAGCCCTCAGGGTTTGGCTGAAGCTTTCTTT. The chain carries TRBV5-1 and TRBJ1-1; weak D call: TRBD1 (5 bases). This CDR3 is built from 13 residues. The germline V gene encodes CDR1 SGHRS and CDR2 YFSETQ. The V and J ends lost 4 bases and 6 bases respectively, with 13 bases between them.

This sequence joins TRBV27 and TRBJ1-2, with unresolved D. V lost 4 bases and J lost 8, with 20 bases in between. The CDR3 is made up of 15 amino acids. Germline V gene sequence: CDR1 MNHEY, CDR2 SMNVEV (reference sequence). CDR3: CASSSPTEFLRGYTF. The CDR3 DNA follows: TGTGCCAGCAGTTCCCCTACCGAATTCCTACGAGGCTACACCTTC.

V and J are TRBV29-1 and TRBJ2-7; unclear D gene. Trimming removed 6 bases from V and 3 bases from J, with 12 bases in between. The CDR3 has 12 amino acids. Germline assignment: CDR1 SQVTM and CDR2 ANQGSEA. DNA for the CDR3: TGCAGCGTGATGTATAGAGGCTACGAGCAGTACTTC. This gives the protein CSVMYRGYEQYF.

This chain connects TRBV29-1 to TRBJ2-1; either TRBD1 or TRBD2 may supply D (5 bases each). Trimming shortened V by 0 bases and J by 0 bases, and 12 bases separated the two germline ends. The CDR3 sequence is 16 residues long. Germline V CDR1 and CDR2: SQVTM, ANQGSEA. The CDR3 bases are TGCAGCGTTGAAGACGAGAGGGGCGCCTCCTACAATGAGCAGTTCTTC. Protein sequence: CSVEDERGASYNEQFF.

The CDR3 sequence is CASGQGSHSNQPQHF. DNA of the CDR3: TGTGCCAGCGGTCAGGGGTCTCATAGCAATCAGCCCCAGCATTTT. The chain is built from TRBV27 and TRBJ1-5; D perhaps matches TRBD1 (6 bases). The CDR3 has 15 amino acids. CDR1 and CDR2 from the germline V gene are MNHEY and SMNVEV (reference sequence). V was pared by 8 bases and J by 0 bases, with 14 bases between.

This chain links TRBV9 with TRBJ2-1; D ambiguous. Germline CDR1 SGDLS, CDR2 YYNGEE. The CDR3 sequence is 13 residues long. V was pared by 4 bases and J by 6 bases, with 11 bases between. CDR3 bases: TGTGCCAGCAGCCCCTACCTTGTCAATGAGCAGTTCTTC. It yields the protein CASSPYLVNEQFF.

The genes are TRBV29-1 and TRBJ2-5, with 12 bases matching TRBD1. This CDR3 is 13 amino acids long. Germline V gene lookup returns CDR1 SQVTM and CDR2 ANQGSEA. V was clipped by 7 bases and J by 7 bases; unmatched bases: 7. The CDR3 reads CSAGTGGAGTQYF. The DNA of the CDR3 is TGCAGCGCTGGGACAGGGGGCGCAGGGACCCAGTACTTC.

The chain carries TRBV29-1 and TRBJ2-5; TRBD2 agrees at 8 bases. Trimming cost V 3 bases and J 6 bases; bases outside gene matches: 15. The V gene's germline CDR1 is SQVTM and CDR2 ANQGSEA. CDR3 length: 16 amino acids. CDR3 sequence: CSVEFVGTRVDQTQYF. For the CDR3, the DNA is TGCAGCGTTGAGTTTGTCGGGACTAGAGTTGATCAGACCCAGTACTTC. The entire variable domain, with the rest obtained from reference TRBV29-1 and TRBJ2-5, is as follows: SAVISQKPSRDICQRGTSLTIQCQVDSQVTMMFWYRQQPGQSLTLIATANQGSEATYESGFVIDKFPISRPNLTFSTLTVSNMSPEDSSIYLCSVEFVGTRVDQTQYFGPGTRLLVL.

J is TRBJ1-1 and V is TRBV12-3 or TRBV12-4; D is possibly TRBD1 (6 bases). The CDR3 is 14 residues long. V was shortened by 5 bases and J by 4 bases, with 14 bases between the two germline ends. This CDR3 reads CASSRSLGGTEAFF. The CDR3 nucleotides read TGTGCCAGCAGTCGATCTCTAGGGGGCACTGAAGCTTTCTTT.

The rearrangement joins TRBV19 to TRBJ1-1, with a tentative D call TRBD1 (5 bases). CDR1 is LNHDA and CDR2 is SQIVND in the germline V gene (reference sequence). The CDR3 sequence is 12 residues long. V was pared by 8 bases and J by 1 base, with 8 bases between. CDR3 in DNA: TGTGCCAGTCCGAGGGGGAACACTGAAGCTTTCTTT. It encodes CASPRGNTEAFF.

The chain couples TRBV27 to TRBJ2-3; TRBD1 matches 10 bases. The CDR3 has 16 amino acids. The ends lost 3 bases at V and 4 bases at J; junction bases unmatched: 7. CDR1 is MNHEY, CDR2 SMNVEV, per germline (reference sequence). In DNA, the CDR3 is TGTGCCAGCAGTTTTCTTCCGGGACAGGGGTCAGATACGCAGTATTTT. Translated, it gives CASSFLPGQGSDTQYF.

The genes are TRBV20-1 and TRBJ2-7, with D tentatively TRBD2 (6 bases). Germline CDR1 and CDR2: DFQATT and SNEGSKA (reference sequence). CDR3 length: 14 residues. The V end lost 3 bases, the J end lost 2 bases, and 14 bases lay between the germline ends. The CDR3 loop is CSASPGTFTYEQYF. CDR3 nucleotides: TGCAGTGCTAGCCCCGGGACTTTCACCTACGAGCAGTACTTC.

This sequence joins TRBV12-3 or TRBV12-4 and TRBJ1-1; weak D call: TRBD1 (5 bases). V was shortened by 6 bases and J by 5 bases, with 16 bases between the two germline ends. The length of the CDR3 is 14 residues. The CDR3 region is CASSERSKGTEAFF. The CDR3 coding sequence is TGTGCCAGCAGCGAGAGGTCCAAGGGGACTGAAGCTTTCTTT.

Here the CDR3 DNA reads TGCAGTGATTCGACAGGGATTTCTTTCTTT. Protein product: CSDSTGISFF. The V and J genes are TRBV20-1 and TRBJ1-1; 7 bases agree with TRBD1. Germline V gene sequence: CDR1 DFQATT, CDR2 SNEGSKA (reference sequence). The V gene end was trimmed by 7 bases and the J gene end by 12 bases; junction bases not matched to a gene: 8. The CDR3 totals 10 residues.

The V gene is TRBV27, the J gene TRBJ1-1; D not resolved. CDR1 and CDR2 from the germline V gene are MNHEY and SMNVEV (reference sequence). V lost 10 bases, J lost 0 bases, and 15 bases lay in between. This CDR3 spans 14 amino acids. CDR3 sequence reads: CATAPRPMNTEAFF. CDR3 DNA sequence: TGTGCCACTGCGCCTAGACCTATGAACACTGAAGCTTTCTTT.

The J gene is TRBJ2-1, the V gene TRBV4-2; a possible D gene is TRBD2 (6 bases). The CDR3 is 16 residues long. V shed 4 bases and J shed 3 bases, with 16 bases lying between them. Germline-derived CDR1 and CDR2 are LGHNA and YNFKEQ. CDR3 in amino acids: CASSPTRGGLYNEQFF. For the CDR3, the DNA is TGTGCCAGCAGCCCCACCCGGGGAGGCCTCTACAATGAGCAGTTCTTC.

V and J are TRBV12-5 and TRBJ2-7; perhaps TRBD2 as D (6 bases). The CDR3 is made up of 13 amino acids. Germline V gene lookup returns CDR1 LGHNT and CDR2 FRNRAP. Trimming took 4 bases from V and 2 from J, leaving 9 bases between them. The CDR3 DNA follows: TGTGCTAGTGGTTCCGGGGGACCCTACGAGCAGTACGTC. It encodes CASGSGGPYEQYV.

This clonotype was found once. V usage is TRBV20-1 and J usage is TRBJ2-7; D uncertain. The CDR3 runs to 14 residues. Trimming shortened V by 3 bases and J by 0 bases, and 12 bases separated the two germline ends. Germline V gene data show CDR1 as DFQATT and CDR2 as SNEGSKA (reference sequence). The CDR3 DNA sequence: TGCAGTGCTAGGATACCCGATAGCTCCTACGAGCAGTACTTC. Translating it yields CSARIPDSSYEQYF.

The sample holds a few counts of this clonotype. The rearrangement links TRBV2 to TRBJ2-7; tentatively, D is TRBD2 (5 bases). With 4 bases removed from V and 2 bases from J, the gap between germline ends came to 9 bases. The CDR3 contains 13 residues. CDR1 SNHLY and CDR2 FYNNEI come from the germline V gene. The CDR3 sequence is CASSGGPTYEQYF. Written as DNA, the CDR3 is TGTGCCAGCAGTGGCGGGCCAACCTACGAGCAGTACTTC.

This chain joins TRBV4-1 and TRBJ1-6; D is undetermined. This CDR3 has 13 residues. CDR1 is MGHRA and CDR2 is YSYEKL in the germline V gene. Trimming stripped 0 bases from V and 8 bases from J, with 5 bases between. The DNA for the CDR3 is TGCGCCAGCAGCCAAGATCCCTATTCACCCCTCCACTTT. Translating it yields CASSQDPYSPLHF.

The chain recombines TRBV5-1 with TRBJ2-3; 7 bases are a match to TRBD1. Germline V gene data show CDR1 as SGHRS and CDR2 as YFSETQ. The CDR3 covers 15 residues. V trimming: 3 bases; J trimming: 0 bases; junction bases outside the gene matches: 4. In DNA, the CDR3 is TGCGCCAGCAGCTCGGGACAGACAAGCACAGATACGCAGTATTTT. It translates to CASSSGQTSTDTQYF.

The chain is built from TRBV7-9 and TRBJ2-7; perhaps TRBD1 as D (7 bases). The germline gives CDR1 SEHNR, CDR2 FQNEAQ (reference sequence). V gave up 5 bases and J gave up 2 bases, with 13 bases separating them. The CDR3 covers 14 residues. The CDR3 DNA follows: TGTGCCAGCAGCGGGCGGGACAGTCCCTACGAGCAGTACGTC. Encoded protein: CASSGRDSPYEQYV.

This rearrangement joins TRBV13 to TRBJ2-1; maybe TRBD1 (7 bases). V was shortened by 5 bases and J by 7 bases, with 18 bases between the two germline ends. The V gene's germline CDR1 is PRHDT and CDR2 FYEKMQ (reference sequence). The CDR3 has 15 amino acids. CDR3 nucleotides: TGTGCCAGCAGCCCCTACGCCAGGGGGGTGAATGAGCAGTTCTTC. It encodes CASSPYARGVNEQFF.

In DNA form, the CDR3 reads TGTGCCAGCAGGGACCCCAAAAGCTTCTATGGCTACACCTTC. Amino acid sequence: CASRDPKSFYGYTF. The rearrangement links TRBV25-1 to TRBJ1-2; no clear D gene. The V gene's germline CDR1 is MGHDK and CDR2 SYGVNS. The ends were cut back, 6 bases at V and 4 bases at J, with 15 bases in the middle. The CDR3 is 14 residues long.

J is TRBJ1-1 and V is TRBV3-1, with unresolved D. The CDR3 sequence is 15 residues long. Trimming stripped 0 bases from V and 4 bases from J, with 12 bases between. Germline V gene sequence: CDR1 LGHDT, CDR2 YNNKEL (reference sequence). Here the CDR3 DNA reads TGTGCCAGCAGCCAAGATGGGCGGAGTGGCACTGAAGCTTTCTTT. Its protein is CASSQDGRSGTEAFF.

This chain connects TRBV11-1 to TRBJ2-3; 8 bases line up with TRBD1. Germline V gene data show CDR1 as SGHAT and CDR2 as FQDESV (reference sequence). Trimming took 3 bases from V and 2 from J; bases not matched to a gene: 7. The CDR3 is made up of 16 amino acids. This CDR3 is CASSFGDRSYTDTQYF. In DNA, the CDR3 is TGTGCCAGCAGCTTTGGGGACAGGTCCTACACAGATACGCAGTATTTT.

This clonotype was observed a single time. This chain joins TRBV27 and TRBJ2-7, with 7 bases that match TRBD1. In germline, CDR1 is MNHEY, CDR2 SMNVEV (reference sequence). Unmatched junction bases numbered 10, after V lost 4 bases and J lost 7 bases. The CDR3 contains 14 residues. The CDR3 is CASSSMTGYGEQYF. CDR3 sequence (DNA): TGTGCCAGCAGTTCTATGACAGGGTATGGGGAGCAGTACTTC.

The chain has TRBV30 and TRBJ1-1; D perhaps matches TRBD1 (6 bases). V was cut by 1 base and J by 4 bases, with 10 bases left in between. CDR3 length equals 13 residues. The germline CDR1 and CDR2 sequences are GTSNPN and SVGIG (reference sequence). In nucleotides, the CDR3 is TGTGCCTGGAGTGCTCTAGGGGGCACTGAAGCTTTCTTT. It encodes CAWSALGGTEAFF. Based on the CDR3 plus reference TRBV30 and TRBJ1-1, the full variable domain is SQTIHQWPATLVQPVGSPLSLECTVEGTSNPNLYWYRQAAGRGLQLLFYSVGIGQISSEVPQNLSASRPQDRQFILSSKKLLLSDSGFYLCAWSALGGTEAFFGQGTRLTVV.